This entry describes one T cell receptor (beta chain). The data belong to a study of cytomegalovirus exposure and HLA in healthy donors. Germline values: CDR1 SGHVS, CDR2 FQNEAQ. This CDR3 is 13 amino acids long. The junction had 10 bases not matched to a gene; V was cut back by 5 bases and J by 14 bases. The study ran its PCR with 60 Vbeta and 13 Jbeta primers. Assay used: immunoSEQ multiplex PCR; TCRdb lists only in-frame clones, some missing. The sample consists of 100,000 to 150,000 clones, roughly 80% of them appearing once. The sample was PBMCs. The chain joins TRBV7-8 to TRBJ2-2, with 8 bases matching TRBD2. This clonotype was obtained from a boy aged 10-17 years in good health and CMV-seronegative. The DNA for the CDR3 is TGTGCCAGCAGCCCAATAGGCGGGAGGAATCTGTTTTTT. As protein: CASSPIGGRNLFF. Full variable domain (rest looked up from reference TRBV7-8 and TRBJ2-2): GAGVSQSPRYKVAKRGQDVALRCDPISGHVSLFWYQQALGQGPEFLTYFQNEAQLDKSGLPSDRFFAERPEGSVSTLKIQRTQQEDSAVYLCASSPIGGRNLFFGEGSRLTVL.